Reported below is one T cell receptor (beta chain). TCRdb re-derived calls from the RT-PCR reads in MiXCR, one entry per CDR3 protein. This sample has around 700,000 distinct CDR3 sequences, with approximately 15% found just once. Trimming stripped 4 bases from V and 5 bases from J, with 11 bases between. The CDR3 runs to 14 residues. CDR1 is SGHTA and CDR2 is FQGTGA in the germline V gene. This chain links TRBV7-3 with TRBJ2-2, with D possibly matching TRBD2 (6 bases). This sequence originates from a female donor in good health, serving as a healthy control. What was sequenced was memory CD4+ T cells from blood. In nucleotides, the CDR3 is TGTGCCAGCAGCTCGGGACTTTTGACCGGGGAGCTGTTTTTT. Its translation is CASSSGLLTGELFF.